What follows is one TCR beta chain and its context. This clone occurred once. Its antigen is not yet known. No much larger clone is present one base from it, and per-base qualities are unavailable. The record originates from a study of memory CD4+ T cells and cytomegalovirus serostatus (dated by TCRdb to between 2018 and 2020). About the full investigation: The 35 or so healthy Belgian adults in the cohort included 9 who were CMV seropositive and 24 who were CMV seronegative. CD4+ memory TCRbeta repertoires of a Belgian cohort with known cytomegalovirus serostatus were sequenced in order to replicate a published TCR-based CMV serostatus classifier. Findings and caveats that apply to the study as a whole: On the Belgian cohort, the classifier based on the original framework reached a median bootstrapped AUC of approximately 0.94, with a 95% CI of 0.76-1.00. The results were interpreted as suggesting that the CMV-associated TCR signature is largely present in the CD4+ memory repertoire. Of 164 previously reported CMV-associated TCRbeta sequences, 55 to 75 appeared in the CD4+ memory repertoires, each in one to five individuals. For CMV serostatus prediction, a median bootstrapped AUC of 0.95 was reached with the original framework, and a median bootstrapped AUC of around 0.9 was reached with a US-trained random forest. Only CD4+CD45RO+ memory cells were sequenced, in contrast to the original study, which included naive and memory CD4+ and CD8+ populations.

Single viable CD3+CD4+CD8-CD45RO+ cells were sorted as memory CD4+ T cells on a FACSAria II. CMV serostatus was determined using a Roche Elecsys assay that detects serum IgG against CMV pp150, pp28, p38 and p52. After the samples were thawed, total CD4+ T cells were enriched through positive selection using CD4 magnetic microbeads. Samples originated from another study that specifically interrogated the CD4+ T cell memory repertoire. Peripheral blood mononuclear cells were isolated and cryopreserved according to standard operating procedures, and serum was stored at -80 degrees C. The staining relied on CD3-PerCP (BW264/56), CD4-APC (RPA-T4), CD45RO-PE (UCHT1) and CD8-Pacific Orange (3B5) antibodies, and Sytox blue was used to exclude non-viable cells. Via the germline V gene, CDR1 is SGDLS and CDR2 YYNGEE. V sheds 2 bases and J sheds 3 bases, leaving 17 bases between their ends. Its CDR3 holds 16 amino acids, cysteine through phenylalanine. CDR3 DNA only is kept here, 48 bases in frame from base 1.

Genomic DNA was extracted from sorted cells with the Quick-DNA Microprep Kit. Amplification of TCRbeta DNA was done with the immunoSEQ hsTCRbeta kit, following the protocol from the manufacturer. TCRbeta libraries were sequenced on an Illumina MiSeq instrument. The original methods were these. Once out-of-frame sequences had been removed, millions of distinct TCRbeta sequences were left, which works out to an average of roughly 64,000 per individual. Two values were used to score each individual: the count of under 200 previously reported CMV-associated TCRbeta sequences and the total count of productive distinct TCRbeta sequences. A beta-binomial model was reimplemented in Python, and random forests from scikit-learn, run with default parameters, were trained on data from the US cohort. Classifier performance on the Belgian cohort was reported as the median AUC with percentile confidence intervals calculated over 10,000 bootstrap iterations. The source is immuneACCESS, and TCRdb retained only in-frame sequences with V and J called. Part of the clones is not carried over; for the studies checked, unresolved V genes explain less than half of this, and the remainder is unexplained. V and J calls and clone size are those listed in that table; D and trimming were worked out from the DNA. Recorded for this sample are under 75,000 clones; roughly 80% of them occurred a single time. Around 0.51% of the sample goes to the ten largest clones.

The origin of this receptor is an adult in good health and CMV-seronegative. Some clones in this sample may be carry-over from other donors' samples. Recombination linked TRBV9 to TRBJ1-1; a weak D assignment points to TRBD1 (5 bases agree). The sequencing sample was made of memory CD4+ T cells from blood. The DNA is as follows: TGTGCCAGCAGCGTTGGGCAGGGTCGGGGTGACACTGAAGCTTTCTTT. Its amino acids are CASSVGQGRGDTEAFF.